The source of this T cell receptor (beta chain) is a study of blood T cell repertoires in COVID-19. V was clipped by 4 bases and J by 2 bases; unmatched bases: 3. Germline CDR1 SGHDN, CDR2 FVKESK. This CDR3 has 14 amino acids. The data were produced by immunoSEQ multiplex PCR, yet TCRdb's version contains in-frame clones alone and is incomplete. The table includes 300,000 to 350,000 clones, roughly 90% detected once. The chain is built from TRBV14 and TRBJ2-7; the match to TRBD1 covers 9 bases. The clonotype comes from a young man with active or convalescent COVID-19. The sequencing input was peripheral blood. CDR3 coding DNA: TGTGCCAGCAGCCGGGGACAGGGACCCTACGAGCAGTACTTC. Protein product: CASSRGQGPYEQYF. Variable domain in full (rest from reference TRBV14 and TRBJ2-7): EAGVTQFPSHSVIEKGQTVTLRCDPISGHDNLYWYRRVMGKEIKFLLHFVKESKQDESGMPNNRFLAERTGGTYSTLKVQPAELEDSGVYFCASSRGQGPYEQYFGPGTRLTVT.